This TCR beta chain was identified in a study of cytomegalovirus exposure and HLA in healthy donors. The overall study: Falling in the Caucasian-associated ancestry cluster were 80% to 85% of under 450 genotyped donors.

In the PCR, 60 Vbeta and 13 Jbeta primers were used. Data came from immunoSEQ multiplex PCR; TCRdb stores just in-frame clones and leaves some out. The sample lists 100,000 or so clones, roughly three quarters occurring once. V lost 5 bases and J lost 10; bases outside the gene matches: 11. The CDR3 is made up of 15 amino acids. Per the germline V gene, CDR1 is SEHNR and CDR2 is FQNEAQ (reference sequence). The TCR was taken from a man aged 35 to 55 in good health and CMV-seronegative. Sequenced material: PBMCs. This chain joins TRBV7-9 and TRBJ1-6, with 7 bases fitting TRBD1. The CDR3 nucleotides read TGTGCCAGCAGCCCACGGGGACAGACGGACTCACCCCTCCACTTT. It is translated as CASSPRGQTDSPLHF.